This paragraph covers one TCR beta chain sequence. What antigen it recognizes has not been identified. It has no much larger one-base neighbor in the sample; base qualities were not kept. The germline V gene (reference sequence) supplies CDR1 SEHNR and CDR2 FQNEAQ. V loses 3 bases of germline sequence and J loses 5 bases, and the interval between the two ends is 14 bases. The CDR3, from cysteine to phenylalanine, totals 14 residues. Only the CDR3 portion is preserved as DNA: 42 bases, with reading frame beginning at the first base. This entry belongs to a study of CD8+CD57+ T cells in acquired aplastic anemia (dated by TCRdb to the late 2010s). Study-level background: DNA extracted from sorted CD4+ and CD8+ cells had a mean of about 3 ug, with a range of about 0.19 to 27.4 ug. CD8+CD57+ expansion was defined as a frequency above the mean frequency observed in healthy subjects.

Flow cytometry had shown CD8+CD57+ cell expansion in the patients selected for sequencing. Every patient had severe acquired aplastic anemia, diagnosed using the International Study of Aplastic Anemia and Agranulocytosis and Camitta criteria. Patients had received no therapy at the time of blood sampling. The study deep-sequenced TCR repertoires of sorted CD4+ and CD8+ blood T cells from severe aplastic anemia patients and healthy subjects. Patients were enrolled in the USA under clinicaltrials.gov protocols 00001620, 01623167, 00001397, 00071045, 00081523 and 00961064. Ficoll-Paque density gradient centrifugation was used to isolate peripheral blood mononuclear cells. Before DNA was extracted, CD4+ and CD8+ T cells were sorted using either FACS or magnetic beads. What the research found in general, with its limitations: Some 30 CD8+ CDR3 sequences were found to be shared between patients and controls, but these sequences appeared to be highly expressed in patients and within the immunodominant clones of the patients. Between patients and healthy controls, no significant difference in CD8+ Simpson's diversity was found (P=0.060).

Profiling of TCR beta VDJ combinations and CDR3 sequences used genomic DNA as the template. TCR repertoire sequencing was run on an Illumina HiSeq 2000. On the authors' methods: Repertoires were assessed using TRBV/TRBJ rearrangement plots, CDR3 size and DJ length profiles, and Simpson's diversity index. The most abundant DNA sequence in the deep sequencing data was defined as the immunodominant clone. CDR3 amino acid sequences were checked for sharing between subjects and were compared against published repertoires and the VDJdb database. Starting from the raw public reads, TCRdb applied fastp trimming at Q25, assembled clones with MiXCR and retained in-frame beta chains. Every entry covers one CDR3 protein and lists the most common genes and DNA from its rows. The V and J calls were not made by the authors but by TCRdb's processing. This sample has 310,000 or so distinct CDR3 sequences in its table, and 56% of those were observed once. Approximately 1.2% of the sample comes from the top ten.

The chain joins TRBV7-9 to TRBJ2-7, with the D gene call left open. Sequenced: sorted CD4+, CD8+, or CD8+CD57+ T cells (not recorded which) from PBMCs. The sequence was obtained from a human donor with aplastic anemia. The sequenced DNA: TGTGCCAGCAGCTTGAGGAAGGCCATAGACGAGCAGTACTTC. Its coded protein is CASSLRKAIDEQYF.